A selection of T cell receptor beta chains follows, all from one sample in a study of somatic mutations in cytotoxic T cells in rheumatoid arthritis. Using immunoSEQ multiplex PCR, the repertoire was profiled, and TCRdb retains in-frame clones only, with some absent. The table lists roughly 20,000 clones, roughly four fifths of them singletons, with more than 7% in the top ten. Specimen: CD8+ T cells sorted from blood. Receptors originate from an adult with rheumatoid arthritis. Each CDR3 is given with its conserved first and last residue. D genes are given only for firm matches. Not all rows give a size; the values are once, few, many and, for expanded clones, a class.

CDR3 DNA: TGCGCCAGCAGCTTAAGGGGGACGGGTTCGGACACTGAAGCTTTCTTT; CDR3 protein: CASSLRGTGSDTEAFF; J gene: TRBJ1-1; clone size: NA; V gene: TRBV5-1; D gene: NA
CDR3 DNA: TGTGCCTGGACCCAGGGGGCTAGCGGAGAGACCCAGTACTTC; CDR3 protein: CAWTQGASGETQYF; J gene: TRBJ2-5; clone size: NA; V gene: TRBV30; D gene: NA
CDR3 DNA: TGTGCCAGCAGTTTTAGCGGACAGGGGGCATGGGGCTACACCTTC; CDR3 protein: CASSFSGQGAWGYTF; J gene: TRBJ1-2; clone size: NA; V gene: TRBV27; D gene: TRBD1
CDR3 DNA: TGTGCCAGTTCCGCGGGACAGGGGGTTTACTCCTACGAGCAGTACTTC; CDR3 protein: CASSAGQGVYSYEQYF; J gene: TRBJ2-7; clone size: NA; V gene: TRBV19; D gene: TRBD1
CDR3 DNA: TGTGCCAGCAGTTTAGTAACTACCGGGGAGCTGTTTTTT; CDR3 protein: CASSLVTTGELFF; J gene: TRBJ2-2; clone size: NA; V gene: TRBV28; D gene: NA
CDR3 DNA: TGTGCCAGCTCACCACCTGACAGTAGCACCGGGGAGCTGTTTTTT; CDR3 protein: CASSPPDSSTGELFF; J gene: TRBJ2-2; clone size: few; V gene: TRBV18; D gene: NA
CDR3 DNA: TGTGCCAGCAGCGTAGAGTCAACTAATGAAAAACTGTTTTTT; CDR3 protein: CASSVESTNEKLFF; J gene: TRBJ1-4; clone size: NA; V gene: TRBV9; D gene: NA
CDR3 DNA: TGTGCCACCACAGGGGGCTTAACTGGAAACACCATATATTTT; CDR3 protein: CATTGGLTGNTIYF; J gene: TRBJ1-3; clone size: NA; V gene: TRBV28; D gene: TRBD1
CDR3 DNA: TGCGCCAGCAGCTTGGCTTCTTTGGGACCCAGGTACAATGAGCAGTTCTTC; CDR3 protein: CASSLASLGPRYNEQFF; J gene: TRBJ2-1; clone size: NA; V gene: TRBV5-1; D gene: NA
CDR3 DNA: TGTGCCAGCAGCCCCCCGGCACTAGCGGGCCCAGATACGCAGTATTTT; CDR3 protein: CASSPPALAGPDTQYF; J gene: TRBJ2-3; clone size: NA; V gene: TRBV7-2; D gene: TRBD2
CDR3 DNA: TGTGCCAGCAGCTTAGTGTACCGGGACACCAAAACGGATGAAAAACTGTTTTTT; CDR3 protein: CASSLVYRDTKTDEKLFF; J gene: TRBJ1-4; clone size: NA; V gene: TRBV7-9; D gene: NA
CDR3 DNA: TGTGCCAGCAGACCCCGACAGGCCACCTACGAGCAGTACTTC; CDR3 protein: CASRPRQATYEQYF; J gene: TRBJ2-7; clone size: NA; V gene: TRBV5-6; D gene: NA
CDR3 DNA: TGCAGCGTACCGGGACTAGCGGGAAATACGCAGTATTTT; CDR3 protein: CSVPGLAGNTQYF; J gene: TRBJ2-3; clone size: NA; V gene: TRBV29-1; D gene: TRBD2
CDR3 DNA: TGTGCCAGCAGCACAACAGGGGGCGGCTACGAGCAGTACTTC; CDR3 protein: CASSTTGGGYEQYF; J gene: TRBJ2-7; clone size: NA; V gene: TRBV9; D gene: TRBD1
CDR3 DNA: TGTGCCAGCAGTCCGGACGCTTACGAGCAGTACTTC; CDR3 protein: CASSPDAYEQYF; J gene: TRBJ2-7; clone size: few; V gene: TRBV6-6; D gene: NA
CDR3 DNA: TGTGCCAGCAGCAAGGGCGGGGAGCTGTTTTTT; CDR3 protein: CASSKGGELFF; J gene: TRBJ2-2; clone size: NA; V gene: TRBV7-7; D gene: NA
CDR3 DNA: TGCGCCAGCAGCCAAGAGTACTTCAACACAGATACGCAGTATTTT; CDR3 protein: CASSQEYFNTDTQYF; J gene: TRBJ2-3; clone size: NA; V gene: TRBV4-3; D gene: NA
CDR3 DNA: TGCAGCGTTGAAGAACGGAGGGGACGGGAGCAGTACTTC; CDR3 protein: CSVEERRGREQYF; J gene: TRBJ2-7; clone size: NA; V gene: TRBV29-1; D gene: NA
CDR3 DNA: TGTGCCAGCGGCCCCCGGCAGGGCTTAACCTACGAGCAGTACTTC; CDR3 protein: CASGPRQGLTYEQYF; J gene: TRBJ2-7; clone size: NA; V gene: TRBV13; D gene: NA
CDR3 DNA: TGCAGTGCTAAAGAAACAAACATTCAGTACTTC; CDR3 protein: CSAKETNIQYF; J gene: TRBJ2-4; clone size: once; V gene: TRBV20-1; D gene: NA
CDR3 DNA: TGCAGCGCCCTGGGTAGCGGGGATTACGAGCAGTACTTC; CDR3 protein: CSALGSGDYEQYF; J gene: TRBJ2-7; clone size: NA; V gene: TRBV29-1; D gene: TRBD2
CDR3 DNA: TGTGCCAGCAGCCCCCGGACCGCGGGGCTCCACCAAGAGACCCAGTACTTC; CDR3 protein: CASSPRTAGLHQETQYF; J gene: TRBJ2-5; clone size: few; V gene: TRBV7-8; D gene: NA
CDR3 DNA: TGCGCCAGCAGCTTCGGGACCGGGGAGCTGTTTTTT; CDR3 protein: CASSFGTGELFF; J gene: TRBJ2-2; clone size: once; V gene: TRBV5-1; D gene: NA
CDR3 DNA: TGTGCCAGCAGCTTGGGGACAGGGAGGGCCTACGAGCAGTACTTC; CDR3 protein: CASSLGTGRAYEQYF; J gene: TRBJ2-7; clone size: NA; V gene: TRBV5-4; D gene: NA
CDR3 DNA: TGTGCCAGTAGTAGAGGGACCTATCAGCCCCAGCATTTT; CDR3 protein: CASSRGTYQPQHF; J gene: TRBJ1-5; clone size: NA; V gene: TRBV19; D gene: NA
CDR3 DNA: TGCAGCGTTTTAACCTCCAGGGGGCCGGTTGGCTACACCTTC; CDR3 protein: CSVLTSRGPVGYTF; J gene: TRBJ1-2; clone size: NA; V gene: TRBV29-1; D gene: TRBD1
CDR3 DNA: TGTGCCTGGAGGGCCTCAGTTTCAACTAATGAAAAACTGTTTTTT; CDR3 protein: CAWRASVSTNEKLFF; J gene: TRBJ1-4; clone size: NA; V gene: TRBV30; D gene: NA
CDR3 DNA: TGTGCCTTCCGCCGAGCGGGAGATGAGCAGTTCTTC; CDR3 protein: CAFRRAGDEQFF; J gene: TRBJ2-1; clone size: NA; V gene: TRBV30; D gene: TRBD2
CDR3 DNA: TGTGCCAGCAGCAGGACTAGCGGGAGCACAGATACGCAGTATTTT; CDR3 protein: CASSRTSGSTDTQYF; J gene: TRBJ2-3; clone size: NA; V gene: TRBV9; D gene: TRBD2
CDR3 DNA: TGTGCCAGCAACGGGCTGGCGGGAGGTGGCTACACCTTC; CDR3 protein: CASNGLAGGGYTF; J gene: TRBJ1-2; clone size: NA; V gene: TRBV9; D gene: NA
CDR3 DNA: TGCAGCGTTGAAGATTCTGAGGGCTACTATGGCTACACCTTC; CDR3 protein: CSVEDSEGYYGYTF; J gene: TRBJ1-2; clone size: NA; V gene: TRBV29-1; D gene: NA
CDR3 DNA: TGTGCCAGTAGTATGTTCGGGACGGGTTCCTACGAGCAGTACTTC; CDR3 protein: CASSMFGTGSYEQYF; J gene: TRBJ2-7; clone size: once; V gene: TRBV19; D gene: NA
CDR3 DNA: TGTGCCACGGAGGGGGGCGGGAGGGCCTACGAGCAGTACTTC; CDR3 protein: CATEGGGRAYEQYF; J gene: TRBJ2-7; clone size: NA; V gene: TRBV10-3; D gene: TRBD2
CDR3 DNA: TGTGCCAGCAGTTGGCCCGGGACAGGGTGGCCCACTGAAGCTTTCTTT; CDR3 protein: CASSWPGTGWPTEAFF; J gene: TRBJ1-1; clone size: NA; V gene: TRBV6-6; D gene: TRBD1
CDR3 DNA: TGCGCCAGCAGCCTTGGGCGCGGTTCCTACGAGCAGTACTTC; CDR3 protein: CASSLGRGSYEQYF; J gene: TRBJ2-7; clone size: NA; V gene: TRBV4-3; D gene: NA
CDR3 DNA: TGTGCAGTCATTGCGGGGGCAGGGATGTTAGACAACGTCCTGACTTTC; CDR3 protein: CAVIAGAGMLDNVLTF; J gene: TRBJ2-6; clone size: NA; V gene: TRBV7-6; D gene: NA
CDR3 DNA: TGTGCCAGCAGCGCCCAGGGGGCAGCGAACAATGAGCAGTTCTTC; CDR3 protein: CASSAQGAANNEQFF; J gene: TRBJ2-1; clone size: NA; V gene: TRBV9; D gene: TRBD1
CDR3 DNA: TGTGCCAGCAGTTTGGACAGTTACTACGAGCAGTACTTC; CDR3 protein: CASSLDSYYEQYF; J gene: TRBJ2-7; clone size: NA; V gene: TRBV7-8; D gene: NA
CDR3 DNA: TGCGCCAGCAGCCAAGATAGGGGCCTCAAACCCTACAATGAGCAGTTCTTC; CDR3 protein: CASSQDRGLKPYNEQFF; J gene: TRBJ2-1; clone size: NA; V gene: TRBV4-3; D gene: NA
CDR3 DNA: TGTGCCAGCAGCTTAGAAGGATGGCGGGAGGGCCTGAGTGAGCAGTTCTTC; CDR3 protein: CASSLEGWREGLSEQFF; J gene: TRBJ2-1; clone size: once; V gene: TRBV7-2; D gene: TRBD2
CDR3 DNA: TGTGCCAGCAGCGTAGGCGGGGCTAGCACAGATACGCAGTATTTT; CDR3 protein: CASSVGGASTDTQYF; J gene: TRBJ2-3; clone size: NA; V gene: TRBV9; D gene: NA
CDR3 DNA: TGTGCCAGCAGCTCGGGAGGCCGGGACACAGATACGCAGTATTTT; CDR3 protein: CASSSGGRDTDTQYF; J gene: TRBJ2-3; clone size: NA; V gene: TRBV7-9; D gene: TRBD2
CDR3 DNA: TGCGCCAGCAGCCAAGACCCCTCGTACCTAACTGAAGCTTTCTTT; CDR3 protein: CASSQDPSYLTEAFF; J gene: TRBJ1-1; clone size: NA; V gene: TRBV4-1; D gene: NA
CDR3 DNA: TGTGCCAGCAGCCCGGATGAAGTCTGGACATATGGCTACACCTTC; CDR3 protein: CASSPDEVWTYGYTF; J gene: TRBJ1-2; clone size: NA; V gene: TRBV7-9; D gene: NA
CDR3 DNA: TGTGCCTGGACCGGACCTTTTGCTAACTATGGCTACACCTTC; CDR3 protein: CAWTGPFANYGYTF; J gene: TRBJ1-2; clone size: few; V gene: TRBV30; D gene: NA
CDR3 DNA: TGTGCCAGCAGCCCGGGGACCTGGGGCGCCAAGGTTAATCAGCCCCAGCATTTT; CDR3 protein: CASSPGTWGAKVNQPQHF; J gene: TRBJ1-5; clone size: few; V gene: TRBV21-1; D gene: NA
CDR3 DNA: TGTGCCAGCAGTGATGTCTCGGGAGAAAAACTGTTTTTT; CDR3 protein: CASSDVSGEKLFF; J gene: TRBJ1-4; clone size: NA; V gene: TRBV2; D gene: NA
CDR3 DNA: TGCGCCAGCAGCCAGGACCTTGAAGGAGGGTTTTACAATGAGCAGTTCTTC; CDR3 protein: CASSQDLEGGFYNEQFF; J gene: TRBJ2-1; clone size: NA; V gene: TRBV4-3; D gene: NA